By share, the clone carrying this T cell receptor beta chain ranks as large. These data belong to a study of T cell repertoires in aging, cancer and after chemotherapy. TRB rearrangements spanning V, D and J were amplified using mixed TRB-A/B primers. TCRdb re-called the multiplex PCR reads with MiXCR, one entry per CDR3 protein. The sample contains over 1,500 distinct CDR3 sequences, 25% to 35% of which appear only once. Amplification of TCR beta used genomic DNA extracted from peripheral blood. The V end lost 0 bases, the J end lost 1 base, and 12 bases lay between the germline ends. Germline CDR1 MNHEY, CDR2 SVGAGI. The CDR3 totals 16 residues.

Sequenced input: blood. This TCR was recovered from a human donor with a blood cancer. The rearrangement joins TRBV6-5 to TRBJ1-1; a weak D match, TRBD1 (5 bases). CDR3 DNA: TGTGCCAGCAGTTACTCGTCCTACGGGGCGAACACTGAAGCTTTCTTT. Residues: CASSYSSYGANTEAFF.